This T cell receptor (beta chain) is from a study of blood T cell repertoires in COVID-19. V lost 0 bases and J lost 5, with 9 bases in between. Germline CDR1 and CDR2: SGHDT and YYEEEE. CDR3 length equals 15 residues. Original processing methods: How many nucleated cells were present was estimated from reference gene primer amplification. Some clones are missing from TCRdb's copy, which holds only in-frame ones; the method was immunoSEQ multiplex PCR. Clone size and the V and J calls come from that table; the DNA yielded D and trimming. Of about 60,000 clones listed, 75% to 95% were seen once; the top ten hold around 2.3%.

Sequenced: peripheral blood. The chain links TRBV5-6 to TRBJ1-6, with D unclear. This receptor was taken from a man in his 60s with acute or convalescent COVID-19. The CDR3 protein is CASSLEQRDNSPLHF. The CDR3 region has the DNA TGTGCCAGCAGCTTGGAACAGAGAGATAATTCACCCCTCCACTTT.